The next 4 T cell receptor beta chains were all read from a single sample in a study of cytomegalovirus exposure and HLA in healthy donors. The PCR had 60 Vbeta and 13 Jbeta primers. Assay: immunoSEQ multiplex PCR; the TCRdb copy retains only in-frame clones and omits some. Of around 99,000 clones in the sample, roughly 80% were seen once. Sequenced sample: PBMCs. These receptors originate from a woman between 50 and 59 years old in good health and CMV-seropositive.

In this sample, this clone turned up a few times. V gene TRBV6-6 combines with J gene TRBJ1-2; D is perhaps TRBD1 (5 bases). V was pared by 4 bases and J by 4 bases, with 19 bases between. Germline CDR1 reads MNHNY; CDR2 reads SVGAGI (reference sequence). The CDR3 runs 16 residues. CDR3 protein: CASSFFQGLIFYGYTF. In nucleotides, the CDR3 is TGTGCCAGCAGTTTCTTCCAGGGACTCATTTTCTATGGCTACACCTTC.

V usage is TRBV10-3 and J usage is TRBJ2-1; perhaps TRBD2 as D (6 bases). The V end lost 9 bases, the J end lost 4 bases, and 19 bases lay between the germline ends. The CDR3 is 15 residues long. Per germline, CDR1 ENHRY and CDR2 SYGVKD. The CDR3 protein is CAILGGAGVYNEQFF. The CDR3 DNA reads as TGTGCCATTTTAGGCGGGGCCGGTGTGTACAATGAGCAGTTCTTC.

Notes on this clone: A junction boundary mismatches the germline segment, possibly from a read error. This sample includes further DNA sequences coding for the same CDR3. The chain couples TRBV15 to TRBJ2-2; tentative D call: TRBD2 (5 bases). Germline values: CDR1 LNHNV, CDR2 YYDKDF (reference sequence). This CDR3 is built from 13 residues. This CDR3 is CATSPRSTGELFF. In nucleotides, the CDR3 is TGTGCCACCAGCCCTAGGAGCACCGGGGAACTGTTTTTT.

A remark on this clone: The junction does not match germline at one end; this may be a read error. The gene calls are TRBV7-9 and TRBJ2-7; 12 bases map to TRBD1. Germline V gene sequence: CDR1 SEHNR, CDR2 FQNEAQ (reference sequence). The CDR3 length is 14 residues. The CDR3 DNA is TGTTCCAGCAGCCGGACGGGACAGGGGGCCGAGCAGTACTTC. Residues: CSSSRTGQGAEQYF.